The entry below gives a single T cell receptor beta chain sequence along with its context. The data belong to a study of T cell responses to AZD1222 COVID-19 vaccine. Measured with immunoSEQ multiplex PCR; TCRdb has only the in-frame clones, and not every one. The sample records about 100,000 clones, approximately 87% being singletons. The V and J ends lost 3 bases and 1 base respectively, with 9 bases between them. In germline, CDR1 is ENHRY, CDR2 SYGVKD. The CDR3 covers 15 residues. The sequence was collected from an adult in good health. V gene TRBV10-3 combines with J gene TRBJ1-4, with D perhaps TRBD1 (5 bases). This material consisted of peripheral blood, taken on day 0 of AZD1222 vaccination. CDR3 coding DNA: TGTGCCATCAGTGAAGGGACGGGAACTAATGAAAAACTGTTTTTT. Translation gives CAISEGTGTNEKLFF.